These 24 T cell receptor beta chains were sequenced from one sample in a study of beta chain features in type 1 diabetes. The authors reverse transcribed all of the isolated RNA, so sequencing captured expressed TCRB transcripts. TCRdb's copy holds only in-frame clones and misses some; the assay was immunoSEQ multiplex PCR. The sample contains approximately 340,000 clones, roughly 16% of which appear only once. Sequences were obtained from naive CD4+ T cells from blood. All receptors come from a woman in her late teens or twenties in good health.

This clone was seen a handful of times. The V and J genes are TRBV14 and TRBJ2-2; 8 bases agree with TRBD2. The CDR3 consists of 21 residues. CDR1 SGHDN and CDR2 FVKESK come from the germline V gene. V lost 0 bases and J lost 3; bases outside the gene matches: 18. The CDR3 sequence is CASSQDRRFREGRFDTGELFF. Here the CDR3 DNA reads TGTGCCAGCAGCCAAGACCGGCGGTTTCGGGAGGGCCGTTTTGACACCGGGGAGCTGTTTTTT.

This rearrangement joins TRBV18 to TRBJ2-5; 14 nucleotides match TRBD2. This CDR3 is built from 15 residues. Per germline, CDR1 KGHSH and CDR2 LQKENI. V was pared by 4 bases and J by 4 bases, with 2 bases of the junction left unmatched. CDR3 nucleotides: TGTGCCAGCTCACGAGGACTAGCGGGAGGAGAGACCCAGTACTTC. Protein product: CASSRGLAGGETQYF.

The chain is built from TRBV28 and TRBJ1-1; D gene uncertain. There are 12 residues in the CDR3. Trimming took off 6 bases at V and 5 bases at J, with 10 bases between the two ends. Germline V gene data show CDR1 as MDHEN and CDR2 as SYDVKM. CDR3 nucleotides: TGTGCCAGCAGAACAGCTTTAACTGAAGCTTTCTTT. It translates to CASRTALTEAFF.

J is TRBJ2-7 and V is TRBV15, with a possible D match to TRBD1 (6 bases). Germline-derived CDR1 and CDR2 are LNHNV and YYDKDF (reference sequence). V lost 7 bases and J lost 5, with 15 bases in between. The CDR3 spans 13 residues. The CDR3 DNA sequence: TGTGCCACCACCACAGGGACCAACCACGAGCAGTACTTC. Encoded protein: CATTTGTNHEQYF.

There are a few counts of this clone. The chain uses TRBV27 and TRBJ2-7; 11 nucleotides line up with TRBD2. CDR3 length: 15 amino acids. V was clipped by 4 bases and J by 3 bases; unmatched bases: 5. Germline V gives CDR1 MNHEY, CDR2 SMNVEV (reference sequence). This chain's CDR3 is CASSSGTSGYYEQYF. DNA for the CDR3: TGTGCCAGCAGTTCCGGGACTAGCGGTTACTACGAGCAGTACTTC.

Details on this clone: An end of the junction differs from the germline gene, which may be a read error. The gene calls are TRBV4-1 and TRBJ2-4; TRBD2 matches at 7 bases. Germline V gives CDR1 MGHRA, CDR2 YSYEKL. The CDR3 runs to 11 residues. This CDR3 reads CASSHREGKVF. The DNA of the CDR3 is TGCGCCAGCAGCCACAGGGAGGGGAAGGTCTTC.

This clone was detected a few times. The CDR3 is CASSLTGDNYEQYF. Written as DNA, the CDR3 is TGCGCCAGCAGCTTGACAGGGGACAACTACGAGCAGTACTTC. J is TRBJ2-7 and V is TRBV5-1; 7 nucleotides line up with TRBD1. Germline values: CDR1 SGHRS, CDR2 YFSETQ. V shed 1 base and J 3 bases; nucleotides not matched to a gene: 4. CDR3 length equals 14 residues. The entire variable domain, with the rest obtained from reference TRBV5-1 and TRBJ2-7, is as follows: KAGVTQTPRYLIKTRGQQVTLSCSPISGHRSVSWYQQTPGQGLQFLFEYFSETQRNKGNFPGRFSGRQFSNSRSEMNVSTLELGDSALYLCASSLTGDNYEQYFGPGTRLTVT.

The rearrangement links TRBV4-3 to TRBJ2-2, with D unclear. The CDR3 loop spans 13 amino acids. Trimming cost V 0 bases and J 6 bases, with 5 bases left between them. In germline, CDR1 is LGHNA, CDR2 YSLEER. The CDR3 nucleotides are TGCGCCAGCAGCCAAGATCCAGCCGGGGAGCTGTTTTTT. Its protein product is CASSQDPAGELFF.

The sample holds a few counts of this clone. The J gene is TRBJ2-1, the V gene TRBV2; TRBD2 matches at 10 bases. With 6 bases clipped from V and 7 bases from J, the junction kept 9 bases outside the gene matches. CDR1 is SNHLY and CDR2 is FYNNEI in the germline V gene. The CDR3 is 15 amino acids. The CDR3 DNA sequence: TGTGCCAGCAGACACGGGACTAGCGATATAAATGAGCAGTTCTTC. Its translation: CASRHGTSDINEQFF.

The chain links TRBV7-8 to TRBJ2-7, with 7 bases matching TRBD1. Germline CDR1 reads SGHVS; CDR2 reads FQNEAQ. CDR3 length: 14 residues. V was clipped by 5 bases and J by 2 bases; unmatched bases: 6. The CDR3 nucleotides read TGTGCCAGCAGCACTAGGGACAGAGCCTACGAGCAGTACTTC. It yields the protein CASSTRDRAYEQYF.

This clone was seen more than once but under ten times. The CDR3 loop is CASSPRGQRSYNEQFF. The CDR3 region has the DNA TGTGCCAGCTCACCAAGAGGGCAACGCTCCTACAATGAGCAGTTCTTC. The chain links TRBV18 to TRBJ2-1, with a possible D match to TRBD2 (5 bases). Germline values: CDR1 KGHSH, CDR2 LQKENI. CDR3 length: 16 residues. The V gene lost 2 bases and the J gene lost 0 bases, with 11 bases spanning the gap.

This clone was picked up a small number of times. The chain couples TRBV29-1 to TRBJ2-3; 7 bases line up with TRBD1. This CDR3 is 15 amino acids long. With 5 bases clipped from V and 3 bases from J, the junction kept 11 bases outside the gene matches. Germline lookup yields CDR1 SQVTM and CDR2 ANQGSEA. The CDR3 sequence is CSVKGGGAGTDTQYF. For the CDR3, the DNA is TGCAGCGTTAAAGGGGGCGGAGCTGGGACAGATACGCAGTATTTT.

The CDR3 region has the DNA TGTGCCAGCAGAAATCTCGACAGGGGTAGGCAAGAGACCCAGTACTTC. It encodes CASRNLDRGRQETQYF. V gene TRBV28 combines with J gene TRBJ2-5; 8 bases map to TRBD1. CDR1 MDHEN and CDR2 SYDVKM come from the germline V gene. The V segment lost 6 bases and the J segment 2 bases; nucleotides outside the gene matches: 11. There are 16 residues in the CDR3.

CDR3 DNA: TGCGCCAGCAGCCAAACGTTAGTAGCGGGAGGGTATGGGACCCAGTACTTC. This sequence encodes CASSQTLVAGGYGTQYF. V gene TRBV4-1 combines with J gene TRBJ2-5; TRBD2 agrees at 11 bases. CDR3 length equals 17 residues. Germline V CDR1 and CDR2: MGHRA, YSYEKL. The ends lost 2 bases at V and 7 bases at J; junction bases unmatched: 12.

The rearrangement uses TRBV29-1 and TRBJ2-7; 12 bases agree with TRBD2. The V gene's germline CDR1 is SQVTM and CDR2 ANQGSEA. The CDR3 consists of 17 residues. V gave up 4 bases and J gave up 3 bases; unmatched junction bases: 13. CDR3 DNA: TGCAGCGTTGTCCCCACGACTAGCGGGAGAAGGGGCTACGAGCAGTACTTC. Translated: CSVVPTTSGRRGYEQYF.

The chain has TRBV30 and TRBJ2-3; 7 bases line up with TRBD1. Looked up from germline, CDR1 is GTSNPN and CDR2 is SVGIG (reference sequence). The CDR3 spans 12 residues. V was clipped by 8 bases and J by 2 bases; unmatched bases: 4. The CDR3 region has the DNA TGTGCCCAGGGACAGCACACAGATACGCAGTATTTT. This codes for CAQGQHTDTQYF. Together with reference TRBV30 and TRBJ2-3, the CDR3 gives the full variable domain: SQTIHQWPATLVQPVGSPLSLECTVEGTSNPNLYWYRQAAGRGLQLLFYSVGIGQISSEVPQNLSASRPQDRQFILSSKKLLLSDSGFYLCAQGQHTDTQYFGPGTRLTVL.

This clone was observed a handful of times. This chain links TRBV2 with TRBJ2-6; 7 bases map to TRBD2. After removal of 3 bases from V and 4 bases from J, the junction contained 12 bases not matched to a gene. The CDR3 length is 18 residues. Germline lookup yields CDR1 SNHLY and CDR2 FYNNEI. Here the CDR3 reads CASSEWGGTDTGANVLTF. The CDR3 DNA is TGTGCCAGCAGTGAGTGGGGGGGTACGGATACCGGGGCCAACGTCCTGACTTTC.

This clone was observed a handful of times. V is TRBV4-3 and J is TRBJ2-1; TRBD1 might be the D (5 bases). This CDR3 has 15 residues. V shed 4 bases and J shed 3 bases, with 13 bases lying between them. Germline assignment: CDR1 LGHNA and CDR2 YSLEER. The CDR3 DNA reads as TGCGCCAGCAGCCGAGTTACGGACAACTACAATGAGCAGTTCTTC. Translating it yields CASSRVTDNYNEQFF.

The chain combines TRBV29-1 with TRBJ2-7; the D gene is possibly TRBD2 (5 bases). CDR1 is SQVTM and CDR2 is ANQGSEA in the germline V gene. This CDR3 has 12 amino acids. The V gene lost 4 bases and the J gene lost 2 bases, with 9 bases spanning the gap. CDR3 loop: CSVAFGAYEQYF. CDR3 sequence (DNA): TGCAGCGTTGCCTTCGGGGCCTACGAGCAGTACTTC.

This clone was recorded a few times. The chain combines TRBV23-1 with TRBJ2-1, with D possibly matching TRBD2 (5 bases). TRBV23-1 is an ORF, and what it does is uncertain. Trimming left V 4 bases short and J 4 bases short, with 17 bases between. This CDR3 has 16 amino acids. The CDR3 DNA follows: TGCGCCAGCAGTCTCGAAGCGGCTAAGATTTACAATGAGCAGTTCTTC. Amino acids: CASSLEAAKIYNEQFF.

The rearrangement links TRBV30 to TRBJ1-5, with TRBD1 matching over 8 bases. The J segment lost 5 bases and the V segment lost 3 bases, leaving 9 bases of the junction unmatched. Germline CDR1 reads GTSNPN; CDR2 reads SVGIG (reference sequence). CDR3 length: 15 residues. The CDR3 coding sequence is TGTGCCTGGAGACCAAACGGACAGGGTGATCAGCCCCAGCATTTT. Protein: CAWRPNGQGDQPQHF.

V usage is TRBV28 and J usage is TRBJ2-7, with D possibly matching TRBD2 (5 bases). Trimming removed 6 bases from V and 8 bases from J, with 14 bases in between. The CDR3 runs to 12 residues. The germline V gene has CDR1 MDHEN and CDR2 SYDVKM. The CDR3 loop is CASRDPGIQQYF. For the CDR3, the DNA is TGTGCCAGCAGGGACCCCGGGATCCAGCAGTACTTC.

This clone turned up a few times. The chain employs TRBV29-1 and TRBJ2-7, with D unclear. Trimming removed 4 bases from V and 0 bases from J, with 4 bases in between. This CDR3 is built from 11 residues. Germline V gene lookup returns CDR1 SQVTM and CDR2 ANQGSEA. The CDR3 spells CSVAGSYEQYF. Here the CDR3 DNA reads TGCAGCGTTGCGGGCTCCTACGAGCAGTACTTC.

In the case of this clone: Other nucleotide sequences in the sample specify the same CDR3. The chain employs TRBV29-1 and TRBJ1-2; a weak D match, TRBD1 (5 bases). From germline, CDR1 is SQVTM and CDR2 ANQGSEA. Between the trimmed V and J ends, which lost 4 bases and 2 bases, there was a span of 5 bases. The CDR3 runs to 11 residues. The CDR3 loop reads CSVAGNYGYTF. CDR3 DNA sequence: TGCAGCGTTGCAGGGAACTATGGCTACACCTTC.